These 13 T cell receptor beta chains originate from one sample sequenced in a study of blood T cell repertoires in COVID-19. Sequenced by immunoSEQ multiplex PCR; TCRdb stores in-frame clones only, minus some. The data contain a few hundred thousand clones, roughly nine tenths of them singletons. Sequencing was carried out using peripheral blood. The receptors originated from a man aged 18-30 years with active or convalescent COVID-19.

This clone was recorded only once. The V call is TRBV27, the J call TRBJ1-2; D call uncertain. Per germline, CDR1 MNHEY and CDR2 SMNVEV (reference sequence). V gave up 5 bases and J gave up 2 bases, with 18 bases separating them. The CDR3 is made up of 16 amino acids. This CDR3 is CASSRTYLRENYGYTF. CDR3 bases: TGTGCCAGCAGTAGAACATACCTGAGGGAAAACTATGGCTACACCTTC.

This chain connects TRBV4-1 to TRBJ2-7, with 13 bases lining up with TRBD2. J gave up 5 bases and V 2 bases, and 3 bases lay outside the gene matches. This CDR3 is 15 amino acids long. Germline values: CDR1 MGHRA, CDR2 YSYEKL. In DNA form, the CDR3 reads TGCGCCAGCAGCCAAACTAGCGGGGGGGCCCACGAGCAGTACTTC. This translates into CASSQTSGGAHEQYF.

The V gene is TRBV3-1 (or the pseudogene TRBV3-2), the J gene TRBJ2-7; 7 bases align to TRBD2. This CDR3 has 15 residues. Germline CDR1 LGHDT, CDR2 YNNKEL (reference sequence). V was pared by 4 bases and J by 7 bases, with 13 bases of the junction left unmatched. Written as DNA, the CDR3 is TGTGCCAGCAGCCCCAGTCCGGGGGGAGGTAGAGAGCAGTACTTC. Its protein product is CASSPSPGGGREQYF.

In its sample, this clone was seen once. The chain has TRBV9 and TRBJ1-3; 8 positions agree with TRBD1. From germline, CDR1 is SGDLS and CDR2 YYNGEE. V trimming: 3 bases; J trimming: 8 bases; junction bases outside the gene matches: 13. This CDR3 spans 16 amino acids. CDR3 region: CASSATGGLNADTIYF. CDR3 DNA sequence: TGTGCCAGCAGCGCTACAGGGGGTCTAAATGCGGACACCATATATTTT.

The CDR3 bases are TGTGCCAGCAGTTCTCGGGTGTCCGGCTCCTACGAGCAGTACTTC. Translation gives CASSSRVSGSYEQYF. This chain connects TRBV28 to TRBJ2-7, with D unclear. The V and J ends lost 4 bases and 0 bases respectively, with 13 bases between them. The CDR3 totals 15 residues. CDR1 MDHEN and CDR2 SYDVKM come from the germline V gene.

This clone was detected once. The chain couples TRBV11-2 to TRBJ1-2; the match to TRBD1 covers 10 bases. With 4 bases clipped from V and 9 bases from J, the junction kept 14 bases outside the gene matches. CDR1 SGHAT and CDR2 FQNNGV come from the germline V gene. The CDR3 has 16 residues. CDR3 nucleotides: TGTGCCAGCAGCTCATGGGGACAGGGGCGCGGGAAGAGCTACACCTTC. Translating it yields CASSSWGQGRGKSYTF.

The table lists this clone with a count of one. The V gene is TRBV27, the J gene TRBJ2-7; 7 bases line up with TRBD2. Germline-derived CDR1 and CDR2 are MNHEY and SMNVEV (reference sequence). Trimming at V came to 2 bases and at J to 0 bases, leaving 1 base not matched to a gene. The CDR3 length is 14 residues. CDR3 protein: CASSLAGDSYEQYF. The CDR3 region has the DNA TGTGCCAGCAGTTTAGCGGGAGACTCCTACGAGCAGTACTTC.

The chain links TRBV2 to TRBJ1-5, with D uncertain. Germline V gives CDR1 SNHLY, CDR2 FYNNEI. The V gene lost 4 bases and the J gene lost 6 bases, with 10 bases spanning the gap. The CDR3 covers 13 residues. CDR3 in amino acids: CASSGVGTQPQHF. The CDR3 bases are TGTGCCAGCAGTGGGGTGGGCACTCAGCCCCAGCATTTT. The full variable domain, rest sourced from reference TRBV2 and TRBJ1-5, is EPEVTQTPSHQVTQMGQEVILRCVPISNHLYFYWYRQILGQKVEFLVSFYNNEISEKSEIFDDQFSVERPDGSNFTLKIRSTKLEDSAMYFCASSGVGTQPQHFGDGTRLSIL.

The chain carries TRBV2 and TRBJ1-1; D not resolved. Germline CDR1 reads SNHLY; CDR2 reads FYNNEI. The CDR3 has 13 amino acids. V was clipped by 4 bases and J by 2 bases, with 8 bases between them. The CDR3 DNA is TGTGCCAGCAGTGGTCAGGTTAACACTGAAGCTTTCTTT. Translated: CASSGQVNTEAFF.

The genes are TRBV5-1 and TRBJ1-3; 7 bases map to TRBD1. This CDR3 has 16 residues. The junction had 10 bases not matched to a gene; V was cut back by 7 bases and J by 0 bases. CDR1 and CDR2 from the germline V gene are SGHRS and YFSETQ. CDR3 sequence (DNA): TGCGCCAGCTACCCCGGGACAGATCTCTCTGGAAACACCATATATTTT. Translation gives CASYPGTDLSGNTIYF.

This chain links TRBV15 with TRBJ2-5; possible D gene TRBD2, 6 bases. CDR3 size: 16 residues. Germline V gene sequence: CDR1 LNHNV, CDR2 YYDKDF (reference sequence). The ends were cut back, 6 bases at V and 5 bases at J, with 22 bases in the middle. The CDR3 spells CATRNKVAVGLETQYF. CDR3 DNA sequence: TGTGCCACCAGAAACAAGGTAGCGGTGGGGTTGGAGACCCAGTACTTC.

The V call is TRBV28, the J call TRBJ2-7, with D perhaps matching TRBD1 (5 bases). Trimming removed 6 bases from V and 0 bases from J, with 9 bases in between. Germline V gene sequence: CDR1 MDHEN, CDR2 SYDVKM. The CDR3 is 13 residues long. The CDR3 sequence: CASRDIASYEQYF. In nucleotides, the CDR3 is TGTGCCAGCAGGGACATAGCCTCCTACGAGCAGTACTTC.

The chain's CDR3 is CASSIGQGEMNEQFF. The CDR3 DNA reads as TGTGCCAGTAGTATAGGGCAGGGGGAGATGAATGAGCAGTTCTTC. The gene calls are TRBV19 and TRBJ2-1; 7 bases are a match to TRBD1. Germline CDR1 LNHDA, CDR2 SQIVND (reference sequence). The CDR3 contains 15 residues. The ends lost 1 base at V and 7 bases at J; junction bases unmatched: 7. The complete variable domain, with remaining parts taken from reference TRBV19 and TRBJ2-1, reads DGGITQSPKYLFRKEGQNVTLSCEQNLNHDAMYWYRQDPGQGLRLIYYSQIVNDFQKGDIAEGYSVSREKKESFPLTVTSAQKNPTAFYLCASSIGQGEMNEQFFGPGTRLTVL.